Below are 8 T cell receptor beta chains sequenced from a single sample in a study of T cell responses to AZD1222 COVID-19 vaccine. Method: immunoSEQ multiplex PCR; TCRdb's copy keeps in-frame clones and lacks some. The data show approximately 100,000 clones, 85% to 90% seen once. The starting material was peripheral blood, obtained on day 0 of AZD1222 vaccination. The receptors come from an adult in good health.

The rearrangement joins TRBV6-5 to TRBJ2-3, with 10 bases fitting TRBD2. CDR3 length: 15 amino acids. After removal of 6 bases from V and 2 bases from J, the junction contained 5 bases not matched to a gene. Germline lookup yields CDR1 MNHEY and CDR2 SVGAGI. CDR3 nucleotides: TGTGCCAGCAGCCGGACTAGCGGCTTCACAGATACGCAGTATTTT. The encoded protein is CASSRTSGFTDTQYF.

The chain uses TRBV14 and TRBJ1-6; possible D gene TRBD1, 5 bases. The CDR3 spans 15 residues. In germline, CDR1 is SGHDN, CDR2 FVKESK. V shed 0 bases and J shed 7 bases, with 10 bases lying between them. This CDR3 is CASSQDGQRNSPLHF. The CDR3 nucleotides read TGTGCCAGCAGCCAAGATGGACAACGAAATTCACCCCTCCACTTT.

This chain uses TRBV28 with TRBJ1-5; 8 nucleotides match TRBD1. The trim removed 7 bases at V and 2 bases at J, leaving 10 bases unmatched. Germline lookup yields CDR1 MDHEN and CDR2 SYDVKM. The CDR3 has 16 residues. The CDR3 protein is CASTLRTGKGNQPQHF. CDR3 in DNA: TGTGCCAGCACTCTAAGGACAGGGAAAGGCAATCAGCCCCAGCATTTT.

The J gene is TRBJ1-3, the V gene TRBV25-1; D uncertain. The V and J ends lost 6 bases and 2 bases respectively, with 11 bases between them. Germline V lookup: CDR1 MGHDK, CDR2 SYGVNS. The length of the CDR3 is 14 residues. CDR3 bases: TGTGCCAGCAGAGGTATAAACCCTGGAAACACCATATATTTT. Translation gives CASRGINPGNTIYF.

The V and J genes are TRBV27 and TRBJ1-2; 7 bases line up with TRBD1. CDR3 length equals 14 residues. Trimming cost V 6 bases and J 8 bases; bases outside gene matches: 12. Per germline, CDR1 MNHEY and CDR2 SMNVEV (reference sequence). CDR3 region: CASSRTGSTGGYTF. CDR3 coding DNA: TGTGCCAGCAGCAGGACAGGCTCAACGGGGGGCTACACCTTC.

This clone was recorded once. V usage is TRBV4-2 and J usage is TRBJ2-1; no clear D. The CDR3 is made up of 15 amino acids. Germline V CDR1 and CDR2: LGHNA, YNFKEQ. V gave up 0 bases and J gave up 6 bases, with 12 bases separating them. The CDR3 DNA follows: TGTGCCAGCAGCCAAGAGTTCAGTACGACCAATGAGCAGTTCTTC. Protein: CASSQEFSTTNEQFF.

The rearrangement uses TRBV19 and TRBJ2-5; 10 nucleotides align to TRBD1. Germline lookup yields CDR1 LNHDA and CDR2 SQIVND (reference sequence). The trim removed 3 bases at V and 4 bases at J, leaving 5 bases unmatched. CDR3 length equals 15 residues. CDR3 in DNA: TGTGCCAGTAGTATTTTAGGACAGGGGGGAGAGACCCAGTACTTC. It codes for CASSILGQGGETQYF.

This chain uses TRBV28 with TRBJ2-7; 9 bases match TRBD1. With 9 bases clipped from V and 3 bases from J, the junction kept 6 bases outside the gene matches. The CDR3 totals 13 residues. Germline loops: CDR1 MDHEN, CDR2 SYDVKM. The CDR3 nucleotides are TGTGCCAGTGAACCGGGACAGGGCTACGAGCAGTACTTC. Its protein is CASEPGQGYEQYF.